This entry lists 27 T cell receptor beta chains sequenced from one sample in a study of early T cells in non-severe SARS-CoV-2 infection. TCRdb re-called the 5' RACE reads through MiXCR, storing one row per CDR3 protein. The top ten hold about 2.3% of the sample, which has about 94,000 distinct CDR3 sequences, over 10% seen once. Sequenced: whole blood. Receptor source: an adult who was a healthcare worker with PCR-confirmed SARS-CoV-2 infection or an uninfected control (not recorded which).

The V call is TRBV7-6, the J call TRBJ2-5; unclear D gene. This CDR3 comprises 14 residues. Germline-derived CDR1 and CDR2 are SGHVS and FNYEAQ. V was pared by 2 bases and J by 4 bases, with 11 bases between. In DNA form, the CDR3 reads TGTGCCAGCAGCTTAAGGCCCGGTGGAGAGACCCAGTACTTC. This gives the protein CASSLRPGGETQYF.

This clonotype was picked up a small number of times. The chain recombines TRBV7-3 with TRBJ2-1; D is tentatively TRBD1 or TRBD2 (5 bases each). The CDR3 is 16 amino acids. Trimming pared 2 bases from V and 7 bases from J, leaving 18 bases between. Germline-derived CDR1 and CDR2 are SGHTA and FQGTGA. The CDR3 DNA sequence: TGTGCCAGCAGCTTACTCGGGGCTGCCGTGGGGAATGAGCAGTTCTTC. Translation gives CASSLLGAAVGNEQFF.

This clonotype has at least ten counts. The rearrangement joins TRBV5-4 to TRBJ2-7; TRBD1 might be the D (6 bases). Trimming pared 4 bases from V and 2 bases from J, leaving 16 bases between. Germline CDR1 reads SGHNT; CDR2 reads YYREEE (reference sequence). The CDR3 covers 15 residues. The CDR3 DNA is TGTGCCAGCAGCCAGGGGATCGGACAGCCCTACGAGCAGTACTTC. This gives the protein CASSQGIGQPYEQYF.

In this sample, this clonotype turned up a few times. The gene calls are TRBV20-1 and TRBJ2-7, with no clear D. Germline loops: CDR1 DFQATT, CDR2 SNEGSKA (reference sequence). Trimming removed 0 bases from V and 2 bases from J, with 11 bases in between. There are 14 residues in the CDR3. The CDR3 loop is CSAREGGRPYEQYF. The CDR3 DNA reads TGCAGTGCTAGAGAGGGTGGCCGTCCCTACGAGCAGTACTTC.

This clonotype was observed at least ten times. V usage is TRBV11-2 and J usage is TRBJ2-1; D is possibly TRBD2 (6 bases). The CDR3 has 14 amino acids. V lost 1 base to trimming and J lost 8 bases, with 12 bases between them. Per the germline V gene, CDR1 is SGHAT and CDR2 is FQNNGV. The CDR3 reads CASSLVVGGHEQFF. The CDR3 DNA is TGTGCCAGCAGCTTAGTGGTGGGGGGTCATGAGCAGTTCTTC.

This clonotype was counted a few times. The V gene is TRBV19, the J gene TRBJ1-2; D uncertain. This CDR3 is built from 13 residues. V dropped 1 base and J dropped 7 bases, with 10 bases sitting between them. CDR1 is LNHDA and CDR2 is SQIVND in the germline V gene (reference sequence). This chain's CDR3 is CASSIVPRSGYTF. The CDR3 DNA reads TGTGCCAGTAGTATAGTTCCCCGCAGTGGCTACACCTTC. Full variable domain (remainder filled in from reference TRBV19 and TRBJ1-2): DGGITQSPKYLFRKEGQNVTLSCEQNLNHDAMYWYRQDPGQGLRLIYYSQIVNDFQKGDIAEGYSVSREKKESFPLTVTSAQKNPTAFYLCASSIVPRSGYTFGSGTRLTVV.

This clonotype came up a few times. The chain links TRBV2 to TRBJ2-3; 9 bases agree with TRBD2. J was trimmed by 8 bases and V by 6 bases; bases with no gene match: 15. CDR3 length: 16 residues. Looked up from germline, CDR1 is SNHLY and CDR2 is FYNNEI. CDR3 protein: CASSPAGRGGLGTQYF. In DNA, the CDR3 is TGTGCCAGCAGCCCGGCGGGGCGGGGGGGCCTTGGTACGCAGTATTTT.

In its sample, this clonotype was seen many times. V gene TRBV20-1 combines with J gene TRBJ1-2, with 7 nucleotides matching TRBD1. The ends lost 6 bases at V and 1 base at J; junction bases unmatched: 8. CDR3 length equals 14 residues. Germline CDR1 DFQATT, CDR2 SNEGSKA (reference sequence). CDR3 protein: CSAVQGTHNYGYTF. DNA for the CDR3: TGCAGTGCCGTACAGGGGACTCATAACTATGGCTACACCTTC.

There are many counts of this clonotype. V is TRBV5-1 and J is TRBJ2-1; D not resolved. Germline CDR1 and CDR2: SGHRS and YFSETQ. The CDR3 length is 13 residues. Deletions cut 9 bases from V and 6 bases from J, with 16 bases between. The CDR3 reads CAIPCRAINEQFF. In DNA, the CDR3 is TGCGCCATTCCCTGTAGGGCGATCAATGAGCAGTTCTTC.

This clonotype was observed at least ten times. The chain couples TRBV5-1 to TRBJ1-2, with TRBD1 matching 7 bases. V lost 0 bases, J lost 12 bases, and 8 bases stayed unmatched. Germline-derived CDR1 and CDR2 are SGHRS and YFSETQ. CDR3 length: 13 residues. The CDR3 region has the DNA TGCGCCAGCAGCTTGGAGGTAGGGGGCCTCAACACCTTC. Protein: CASSLEVGGLNTF.

The chain employs TRBV29-1 and TRBJ1-2; D may be TRBD1 (6 bases). CDR1 and CDR2 from the germline V gene are SQVTM and ANQGSEA. The CDR3 spans 13 residues. The V end was cut by 7 bases, the J end by 0 bases, with 12 bases between. As DNA, the CDR3 is TGCAGCGCATTGGACAGTGCTAACTATGGCTACACCTTC. Translating it yields CSALDSANYGYTF.

Many counts were recorded for this clonotype. The genes are TRBV2 and TRBJ1-2, with unresolved D. V was shortened by 0 bases and J by 5 bases, with 10 bases between the two germline ends. The germline V gene has CDR1 SNHLY and CDR2 FYNNEI. The CDR3 consists of 14 residues. The DNA of the CDR3 is TGTGCCAGCAGTGAAGCCCCCGTGTGGTATGGCTACACCTTC. The encoded protein is CASSEAPVWYGYTF.

This clonotype was counted at least ten times. V usage is TRBV29-1 and J usage is TRBJ2-3, with a tentative D call TRBD1 (5 bases). Germline CDR1 reads SQVTM; CDR2 reads ANQGSEA. This CDR3 contains 14 residues. The germline V and J ends were trimmed by 3 bases and 2 bases, with 12 bases remaining between them. The CDR3 bases are TGCAGCGTTGAGGGCAGGGCCCACACAGATACGCAGTATTTT. Protein product: CSVEGRAHTDTQYF.

CDR3 in amino acids: CASSHYLWTSTDTQYF. In nucleotides, the CDR3 is TGCGCCAGCAGCCACTACTTATGGACTAGCACAGATACGCAGTATTTT. The chain combines TRBV4-1 with TRBJ2-3; D is possibly TRBD2 (5 bases). The length of the CDR3 is 16 residues. Germline-derived CDR1 and CDR2 are MGHRA and YSYEKL. Trimming took 3 bases from V and 0 from J, leaving 13 bases between them.

The table lists this clonotype with many counts. The chain joins TRBV24-1 to TRBJ2-1; 7 nucleotides line up with TRBD2. The germline gives CDR1 KGHDR, CDR2 SFDVKD. The CDR3 length is 15 residues. Trimming took 5 bases from V and 3 from J; bases not matched to a gene: 6. CDR3 DNA sequence: TGTGCCACCAGTGCTGCCCGGACTAGCTACAATGAGCAGTTCTTC. As protein: CATSAARTSYNEQFF.

This clonotype was observed once. The genes are TRBV28 and TRBJ1-1; TRBD1 is a possible D gene (6 bases). V was trimmed by 4 bases and J by 0 bases, leaving 18 bases between them. This CDR3 has 17 amino acids. Looked up from germline, CDR1 is MDHEN and CDR2 is SYDVKM. The CDR3: CASSSPHRVEMNTEAFF. The DNA for the CDR3 is TGTGCCAGCAGTTCCCCCCACAGGGTGGAGATGAACACTGAAGCTTTCTTT.

This clonotype occurred a few times. This chain uses TRBV6-5 with TRBJ2-4; 7 nucleotides line up with TRBD2. Germline V lookup: CDR1 MNHEY, CDR2 SVGAGI. The V and J ends lost 2 bases and 9 bases, in that order; junction bases with no gene match: 4. The CDR3 is made up of 13 amino acids. The CDR3 nucleotides read TGTGCCAGCAGTTACGGCGGGGAGGGCATTCAGTACTTC. Translation gives CASSYGGEGIQYF.

V and J are TRBV4-1 and TRBJ2-7; D gene uncertain. Looked up from germline, CDR1 is MGHRA and CDR2 is YSYEKL. V lost 0 bases and J lost 3, with 15 bases in between. This CDR3 has 16 amino acids. For the CDR3, the DNA is TGCGCCAGCAGCCAAGATCTGTCTACCCCCAACTACGAGCAGTACTTC. Residues: CASSQDLSTPNYEQYF.

This clonotype was detected only a few times. The rearrangement uses TRBV20-1 and TRBJ1-1, with D perhaps TRBD1 (5 bases). V was clipped by 1 base and J by 1 base, with 10 bases between them. CDR3 length: 14 amino acids. Germline assignment: CDR1 DFQATT and CDR2 SNEGSKA (reference sequence). In nucleotides, the CDR3 is TGCAGTGCTAGAGGGGGGATGAAGAACACTGAAGCTTTCTTT. The encoded protein is CSARGGMKNTEAFF.

This clonotype was seen repeatedly, ten times or more. The chain employs TRBV6-2 or TRBV6-3 and TRBJ2-5, with D perhaps TRBD1 or TRBD2 (6 bases each). The CDR3 covers 14 residues. V shed 0 bases and J shed 5 bases, with 10 bases lying between them. The V gene's germline CDR1 is MNHEY and CDR2 SVGEGT. CDR3 nucleotides: TGTGCCAGCAGTTACTCAGGGGGGCGGGAGACCCAGTACTTC. Translated, it gives CASSYSGGRETQYF.

V usage is TRBV18 and J usage is TRBJ1-2, with a possible D match to TRBD1 (6 bases). The CDR3 runs 14 residues. Germline V gene data show CDR1 as KGHSH and CDR2 as LQKENI. Trimming pared 3 bases from V and 4 bases from J, leaving 12 bases between. The CDR3 here is CASSPETGGYGYTF. The CDR3 DNA reads as TGTGCCAGCTCACCGGAGACAGGAGGCTATGGCTACACCTTC.

The chain combines TRBV7-2 with TRBJ1-6, with D uncertain. The CDR3 is made up of 18 amino acids. The germline V gene encodes CDR1 SGHTA and CDR2 FQGNSA. V lost 5 bases and J 0 bases, leaving 17 bases between the germline ends. The CDR3 sequence is CASSLIGRFSSYNSPLHF. The CDR3 bases are TGTGCCAGCAGCCTAATAGGACGGTTCAGCTCCTATAATTCACCCCTCCACTTT.

This clonotype was recorded many times. This chain connects TRBV18 to TRBJ2-1; D is perhaps TRBD1 (6 bases). The CDR3 is made up of 15 amino acids. V lost 3 bases, J lost 0 bases, and 9 bases lay in between. Germline assignment: CDR1 KGHSH and CDR2 LQKENI. CDR3 region: CASSPWTVSYNEQFF. CDR3 DNA: TGTGCCAGCTCACCGTGGACAGTCTCCTACAATGAGCAGTTCTTC.

This sequence joins TRBV29-1 and TRBJ1-2, with D possibly matching TRBD1 (6 bases). Germline V gene sequence: CDR1 SQVTM, CDR2 ANQGSEA. The CDR3 extends over 13 amino acids. The V end lost 3 bases, the J end lost 7 bases, and 15 bases lay between the germline ends. In nucleotides, the CDR3 is TGCAGCGTTGAGGGGGGCGTAATTCCTGGCTACACCTTC. It specifies CSVEGGVIPGYTF.

The gene calls are TRBV2 and TRBJ2-7, with D tentatively TRBD2 (7 bases). Trimming removed 8 bases from V and 3 bases from J, with 11 bases in between. The CDR3 extends over 12 amino acids. Germline V gene lookup returns CDR1 SNHLY and CDR2 FYNNEI. In nucleotides, the CDR3 is TGTGCCAGCGGAGGGGGGGGCTACGAGCAGTACTTC. Protein: CASGGGGYEQYF.

In its sample, this clonotype was seen many times. This sequence joins TRBV29-1 and TRBJ1-1; 8 bases agree with TRBD1. Germline V gene lookup returns CDR1 SQVTM and CDR2 ANQGSEA. V trimming: 6 bases; J trimming: 1 base; junction bases outside the gene matches: 1. The CDR3 sequence is 12 residues long. CDR3 bases: TGCAGCGTCGGACAGGGGAACACTGAAGCTTTCTTT. Residues: CSVGQGNTEAFF. The variable domain in full, completed from reference TRBV29-1 and TRBJ1-1, reads SAVISQKPSRDICQRGTSLTIQCQVDSQVTMMFWYRQQPGQSLTLIATANQGSEATYESGFVIDKFPISRPNLTFSTLTVSNMSPEDSSIYLCSVGQGNTEAFFGQGTRLTVV.

This clonotype was picked up many times. V is TRBV5-1 and J is TRBJ2-5, with D perhaps matching TRBD1 (6 bases). The CDR3 covers 14 residues. CDR1 and CDR2 (germline): SGHRS, YFSETQ. Trimming removed 5 bases at V and 9 bases at J, with 20 bases between. The CDR3, as DNA: TGCGCCAGCAGTGGGACAAGCCCTGGGGGACCCCAGTACTTC. This encodes CASSGTSPGGPQYF.